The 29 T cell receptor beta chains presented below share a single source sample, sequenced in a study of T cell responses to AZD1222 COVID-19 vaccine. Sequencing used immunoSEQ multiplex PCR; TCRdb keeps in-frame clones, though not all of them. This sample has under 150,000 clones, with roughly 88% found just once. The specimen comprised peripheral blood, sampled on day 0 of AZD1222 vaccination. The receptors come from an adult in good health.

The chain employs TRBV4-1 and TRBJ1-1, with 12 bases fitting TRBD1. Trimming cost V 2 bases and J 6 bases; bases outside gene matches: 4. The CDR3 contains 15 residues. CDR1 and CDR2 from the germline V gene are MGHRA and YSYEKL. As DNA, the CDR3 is TGCGCCAGCAGCCAAACCGGGACAGGGGGCTCTGAAGCTTTCTTT. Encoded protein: CASSQTGTGGSEAFF.

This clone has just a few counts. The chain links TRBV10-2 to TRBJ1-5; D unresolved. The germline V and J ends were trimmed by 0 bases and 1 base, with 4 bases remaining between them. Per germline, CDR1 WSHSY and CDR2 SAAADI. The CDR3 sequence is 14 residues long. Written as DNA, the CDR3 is TGCGCCAGCAGTGAGTCCCACAGCAATCAGCCCCAGCATTTT. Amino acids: CASSESHSNQPQHF.

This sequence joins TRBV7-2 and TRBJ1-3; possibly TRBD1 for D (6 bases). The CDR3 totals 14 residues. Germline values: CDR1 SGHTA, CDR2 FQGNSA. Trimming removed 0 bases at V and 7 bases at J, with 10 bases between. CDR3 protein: CASSLAGQGNTIYF. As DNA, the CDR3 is TGTGCCAGCAGCTTAGCGGGGCAGGGGAACACCATATATTTT.

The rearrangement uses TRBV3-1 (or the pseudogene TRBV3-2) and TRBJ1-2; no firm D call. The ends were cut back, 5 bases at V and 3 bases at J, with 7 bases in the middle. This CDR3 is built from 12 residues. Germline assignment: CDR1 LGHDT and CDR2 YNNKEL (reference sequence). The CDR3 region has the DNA TGTGCCAGCAGCGTAAGGGACTATGGCTACACCTTC. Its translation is CASSVRDYGYTF.

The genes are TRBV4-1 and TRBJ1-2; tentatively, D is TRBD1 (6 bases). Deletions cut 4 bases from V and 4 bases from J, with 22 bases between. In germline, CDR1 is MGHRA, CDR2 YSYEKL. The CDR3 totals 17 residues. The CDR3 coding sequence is TGCGCCAGCAGCCCAGGGCTCGGGGGGCGCAGTATCTATGGCTACACCTTC. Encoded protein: CASSPGLGGRSIYGYTF.

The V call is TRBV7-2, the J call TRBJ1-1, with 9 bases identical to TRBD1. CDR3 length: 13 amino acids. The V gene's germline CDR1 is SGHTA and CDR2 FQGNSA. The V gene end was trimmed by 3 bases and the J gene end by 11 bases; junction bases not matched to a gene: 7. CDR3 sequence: CASSFRQGDGAFF. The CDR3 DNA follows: TGTGCCAGCAGCTTCCGACAGGGGGACGGTGCTTTCTTT.

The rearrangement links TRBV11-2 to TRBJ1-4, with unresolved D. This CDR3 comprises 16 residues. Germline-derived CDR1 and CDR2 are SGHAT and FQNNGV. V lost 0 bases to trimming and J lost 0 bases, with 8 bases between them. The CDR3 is CASSLDRLPTNEKLFF. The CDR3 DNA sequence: TGTGCCAGCAGCTTAGATAGGCTCCCAACTAATGAAAAACTGTTTTTT.

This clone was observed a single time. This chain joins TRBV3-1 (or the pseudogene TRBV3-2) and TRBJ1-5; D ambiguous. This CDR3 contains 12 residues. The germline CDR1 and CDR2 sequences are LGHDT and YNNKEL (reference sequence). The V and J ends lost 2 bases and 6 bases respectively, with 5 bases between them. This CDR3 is CASSQLGQPQHF. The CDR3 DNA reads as TGTGCCAGCAGCCAATTAGGTCAGCCCCAGCATTTT.

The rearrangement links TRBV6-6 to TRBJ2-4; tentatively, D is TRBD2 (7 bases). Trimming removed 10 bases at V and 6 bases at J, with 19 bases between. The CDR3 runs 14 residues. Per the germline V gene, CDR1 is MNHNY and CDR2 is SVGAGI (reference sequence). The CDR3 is CATRPLGGGNIQYF. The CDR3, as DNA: TGTGCCACCCGACCCCTAGGGGGGGGAAACATTCAGTACTTC.

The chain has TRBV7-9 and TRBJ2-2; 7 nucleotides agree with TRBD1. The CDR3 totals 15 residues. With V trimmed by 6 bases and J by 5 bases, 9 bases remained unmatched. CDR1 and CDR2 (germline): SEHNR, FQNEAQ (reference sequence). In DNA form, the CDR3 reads TGTGCCAGCAGAGACAGGGAGTCGAGTACCGGGGAGCTGTTTTTT. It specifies CASRDRESSTGELFF.

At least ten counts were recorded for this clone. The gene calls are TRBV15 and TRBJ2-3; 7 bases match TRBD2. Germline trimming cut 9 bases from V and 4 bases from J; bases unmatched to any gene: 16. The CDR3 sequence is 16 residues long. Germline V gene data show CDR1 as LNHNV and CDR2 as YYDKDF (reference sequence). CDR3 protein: CATGGVSRALADTQYF. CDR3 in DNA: TGTGCCACTGGGGGGGTGTCGCGGGCGCTGGCAGATACGCAGTATTTT.

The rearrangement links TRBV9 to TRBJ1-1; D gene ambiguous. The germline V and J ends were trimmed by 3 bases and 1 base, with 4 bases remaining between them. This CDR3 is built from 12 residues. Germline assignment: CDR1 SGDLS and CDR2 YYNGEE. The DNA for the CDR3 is TGTGCCAGCAGCGCAGAGAACACTGAAGCTTTCTTT. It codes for CASSAENTEAFF.

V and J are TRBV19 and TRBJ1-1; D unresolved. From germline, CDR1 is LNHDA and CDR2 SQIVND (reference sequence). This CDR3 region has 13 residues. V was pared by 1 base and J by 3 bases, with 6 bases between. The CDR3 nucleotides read TGTGCCAGTAGTATAGTAGCGGACACTGAAGCTTTCTTT. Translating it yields CASSIVADTEAFF.

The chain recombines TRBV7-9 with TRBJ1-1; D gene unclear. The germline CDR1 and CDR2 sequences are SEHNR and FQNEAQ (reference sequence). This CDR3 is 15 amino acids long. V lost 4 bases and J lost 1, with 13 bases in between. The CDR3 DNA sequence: TGTGCCAGCAGCTACCCTCCCTCTGCGAACACTGAAGCTTTCTTT. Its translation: CASSYPPSANTEAFF. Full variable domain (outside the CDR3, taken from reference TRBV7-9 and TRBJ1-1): DTGVSQNPRHKITKRGQNVTFRCDPISEHNRLYWYRQTLGQGPEFLTYFQNEAQLEKSRLLSDRFSAERPKGSFSTLEIQRTEQGDSAMYLCASSYPPSANTEAFFGQGTRLTVV.

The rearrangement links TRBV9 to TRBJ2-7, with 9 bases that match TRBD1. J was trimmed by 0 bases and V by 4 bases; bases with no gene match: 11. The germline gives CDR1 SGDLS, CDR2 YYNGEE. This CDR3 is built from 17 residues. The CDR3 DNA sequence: TGTGCCAGCAGCCCGGGGACAGGGCGATATAACTCCTACGAGCAGTACTTC. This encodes CASSPGTGRYNSYEQYF.

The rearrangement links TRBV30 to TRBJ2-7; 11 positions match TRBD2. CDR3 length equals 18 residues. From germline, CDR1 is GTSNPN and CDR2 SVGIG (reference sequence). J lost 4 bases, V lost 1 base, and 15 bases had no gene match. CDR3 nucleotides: TGTGCCTGGAGTGCCCCAACCCGTGGGGGACTAGCGGCTTACGAGCAGTACTTC. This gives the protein CAWSAPTRGGLAAYEQYF.

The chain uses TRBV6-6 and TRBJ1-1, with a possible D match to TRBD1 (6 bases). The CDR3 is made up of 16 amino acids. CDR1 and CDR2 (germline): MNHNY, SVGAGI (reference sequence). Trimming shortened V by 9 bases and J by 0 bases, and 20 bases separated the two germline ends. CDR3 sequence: CASRREQGFMNTEAFF. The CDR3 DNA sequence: TGTGCCAGTAGAAGAGAACAGGGTTTTATGAACACTGAAGCTTTCTTT.

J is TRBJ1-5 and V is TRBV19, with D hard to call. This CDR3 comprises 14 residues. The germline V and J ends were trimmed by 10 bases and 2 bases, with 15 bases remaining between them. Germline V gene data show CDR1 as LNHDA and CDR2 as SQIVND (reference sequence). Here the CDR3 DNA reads TGTGCCACCCAAGTCGTTAGGGGCAATCAGCCCCAGCATTTT. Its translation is CATQVVRGNQPQHF.

CDR3 amino acids: CASSMDHYEQYF. The DNA of the CDR3 is TGTGCCAGTAGTATGGACCACTACGAGCAGTACTTC. The chain employs TRBV19 and TRBJ2-7; D gene unclear. CDR3 length: 12 residues. V was shortened by 3 bases and J by 3 bases, with 6 bases between the two germline ends. CDR1 LNHDA and CDR2 SQIVND come from the germline V gene (reference sequence).

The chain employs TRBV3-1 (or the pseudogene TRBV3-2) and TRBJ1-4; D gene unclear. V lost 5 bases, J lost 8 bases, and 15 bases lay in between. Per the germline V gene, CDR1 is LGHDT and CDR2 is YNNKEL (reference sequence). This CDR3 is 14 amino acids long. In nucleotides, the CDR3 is TGTGCCAGCAGCAGTTCAGGAGCGAAGGAAAAACTGTTTTTT. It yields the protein CASSSSGAKEKLFF.

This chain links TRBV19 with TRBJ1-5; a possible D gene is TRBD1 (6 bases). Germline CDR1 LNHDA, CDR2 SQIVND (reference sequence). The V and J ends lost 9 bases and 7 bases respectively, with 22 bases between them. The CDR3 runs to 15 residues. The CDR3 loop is CASSIRGRGDQPQHF. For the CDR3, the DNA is TGTGCCAGCTCTATCCGGGGCAGGGGTGACCAGCCCCAGCATTTT.

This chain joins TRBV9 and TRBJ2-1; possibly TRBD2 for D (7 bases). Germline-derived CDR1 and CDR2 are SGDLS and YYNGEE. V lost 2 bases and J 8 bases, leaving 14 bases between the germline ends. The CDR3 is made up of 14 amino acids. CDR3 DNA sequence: TGTGCCAGCAGCGTTCCGGGGGGCTGGGATGAGCAGTTCTTC. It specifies CASSVPGGWDEQFF.

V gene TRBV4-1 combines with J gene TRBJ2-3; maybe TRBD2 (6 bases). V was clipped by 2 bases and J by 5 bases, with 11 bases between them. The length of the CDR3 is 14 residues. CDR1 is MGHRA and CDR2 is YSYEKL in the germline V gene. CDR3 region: CASSQTGTQDTQYF. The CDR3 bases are TGCGCCAGCAGCCAAACCGGGACTCAAGATACGCAGTATTTT.

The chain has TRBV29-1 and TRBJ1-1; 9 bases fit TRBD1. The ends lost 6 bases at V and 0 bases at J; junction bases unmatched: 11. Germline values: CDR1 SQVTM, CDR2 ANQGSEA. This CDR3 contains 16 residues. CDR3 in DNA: TGCAGCGTCTACTCCCGGGACAGGGCTTTGAACACTGAAGCTTTCTTT. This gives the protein CSVYSRDRALNTEAFF.

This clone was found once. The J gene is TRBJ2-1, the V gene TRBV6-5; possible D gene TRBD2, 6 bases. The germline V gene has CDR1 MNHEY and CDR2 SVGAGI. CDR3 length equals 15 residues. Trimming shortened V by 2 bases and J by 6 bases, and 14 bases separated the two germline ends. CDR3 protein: CASSYTRGSGNEQFF. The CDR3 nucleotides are TGTGCCAGCAGTTACACCCGGGGTAGCGGCAATGAGCAGTTCTTC.

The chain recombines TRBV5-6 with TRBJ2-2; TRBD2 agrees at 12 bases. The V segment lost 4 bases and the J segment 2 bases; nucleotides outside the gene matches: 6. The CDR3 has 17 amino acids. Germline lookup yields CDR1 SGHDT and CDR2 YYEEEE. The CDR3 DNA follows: TGTGCCAGCAGCATGCGGACTAGCGGGATCAACACCGGGGAGCTGTTTTTT. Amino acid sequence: CASSMRTSGINTGELFF.

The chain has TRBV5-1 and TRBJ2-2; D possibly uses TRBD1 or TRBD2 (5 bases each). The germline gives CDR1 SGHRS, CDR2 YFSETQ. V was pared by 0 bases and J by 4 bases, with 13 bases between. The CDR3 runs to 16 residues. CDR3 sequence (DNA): TGCGCCAGCAGCTTGGAAGGGGAGCACGGCACCGGGGAGCTGTTTTTT. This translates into CASSLEGEHGTGELFF.

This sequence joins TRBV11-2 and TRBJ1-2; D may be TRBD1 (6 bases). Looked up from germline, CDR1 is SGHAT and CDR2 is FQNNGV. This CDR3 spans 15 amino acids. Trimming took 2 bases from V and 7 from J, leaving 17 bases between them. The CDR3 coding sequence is TGTGCCAGCAGCTTACCCCGGGGAGGGGGGCTTGGCTACACCTTC. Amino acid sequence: CASSLPRGGGLGYTF.

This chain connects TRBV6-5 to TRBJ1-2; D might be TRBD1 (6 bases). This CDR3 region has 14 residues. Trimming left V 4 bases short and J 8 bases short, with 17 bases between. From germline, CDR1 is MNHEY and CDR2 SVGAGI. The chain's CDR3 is CASSFGQGQGGYTF. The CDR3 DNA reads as TGTGCCAGCAGTTTCGGTCAGGGGCAAGGCGGCTACACCTTC.